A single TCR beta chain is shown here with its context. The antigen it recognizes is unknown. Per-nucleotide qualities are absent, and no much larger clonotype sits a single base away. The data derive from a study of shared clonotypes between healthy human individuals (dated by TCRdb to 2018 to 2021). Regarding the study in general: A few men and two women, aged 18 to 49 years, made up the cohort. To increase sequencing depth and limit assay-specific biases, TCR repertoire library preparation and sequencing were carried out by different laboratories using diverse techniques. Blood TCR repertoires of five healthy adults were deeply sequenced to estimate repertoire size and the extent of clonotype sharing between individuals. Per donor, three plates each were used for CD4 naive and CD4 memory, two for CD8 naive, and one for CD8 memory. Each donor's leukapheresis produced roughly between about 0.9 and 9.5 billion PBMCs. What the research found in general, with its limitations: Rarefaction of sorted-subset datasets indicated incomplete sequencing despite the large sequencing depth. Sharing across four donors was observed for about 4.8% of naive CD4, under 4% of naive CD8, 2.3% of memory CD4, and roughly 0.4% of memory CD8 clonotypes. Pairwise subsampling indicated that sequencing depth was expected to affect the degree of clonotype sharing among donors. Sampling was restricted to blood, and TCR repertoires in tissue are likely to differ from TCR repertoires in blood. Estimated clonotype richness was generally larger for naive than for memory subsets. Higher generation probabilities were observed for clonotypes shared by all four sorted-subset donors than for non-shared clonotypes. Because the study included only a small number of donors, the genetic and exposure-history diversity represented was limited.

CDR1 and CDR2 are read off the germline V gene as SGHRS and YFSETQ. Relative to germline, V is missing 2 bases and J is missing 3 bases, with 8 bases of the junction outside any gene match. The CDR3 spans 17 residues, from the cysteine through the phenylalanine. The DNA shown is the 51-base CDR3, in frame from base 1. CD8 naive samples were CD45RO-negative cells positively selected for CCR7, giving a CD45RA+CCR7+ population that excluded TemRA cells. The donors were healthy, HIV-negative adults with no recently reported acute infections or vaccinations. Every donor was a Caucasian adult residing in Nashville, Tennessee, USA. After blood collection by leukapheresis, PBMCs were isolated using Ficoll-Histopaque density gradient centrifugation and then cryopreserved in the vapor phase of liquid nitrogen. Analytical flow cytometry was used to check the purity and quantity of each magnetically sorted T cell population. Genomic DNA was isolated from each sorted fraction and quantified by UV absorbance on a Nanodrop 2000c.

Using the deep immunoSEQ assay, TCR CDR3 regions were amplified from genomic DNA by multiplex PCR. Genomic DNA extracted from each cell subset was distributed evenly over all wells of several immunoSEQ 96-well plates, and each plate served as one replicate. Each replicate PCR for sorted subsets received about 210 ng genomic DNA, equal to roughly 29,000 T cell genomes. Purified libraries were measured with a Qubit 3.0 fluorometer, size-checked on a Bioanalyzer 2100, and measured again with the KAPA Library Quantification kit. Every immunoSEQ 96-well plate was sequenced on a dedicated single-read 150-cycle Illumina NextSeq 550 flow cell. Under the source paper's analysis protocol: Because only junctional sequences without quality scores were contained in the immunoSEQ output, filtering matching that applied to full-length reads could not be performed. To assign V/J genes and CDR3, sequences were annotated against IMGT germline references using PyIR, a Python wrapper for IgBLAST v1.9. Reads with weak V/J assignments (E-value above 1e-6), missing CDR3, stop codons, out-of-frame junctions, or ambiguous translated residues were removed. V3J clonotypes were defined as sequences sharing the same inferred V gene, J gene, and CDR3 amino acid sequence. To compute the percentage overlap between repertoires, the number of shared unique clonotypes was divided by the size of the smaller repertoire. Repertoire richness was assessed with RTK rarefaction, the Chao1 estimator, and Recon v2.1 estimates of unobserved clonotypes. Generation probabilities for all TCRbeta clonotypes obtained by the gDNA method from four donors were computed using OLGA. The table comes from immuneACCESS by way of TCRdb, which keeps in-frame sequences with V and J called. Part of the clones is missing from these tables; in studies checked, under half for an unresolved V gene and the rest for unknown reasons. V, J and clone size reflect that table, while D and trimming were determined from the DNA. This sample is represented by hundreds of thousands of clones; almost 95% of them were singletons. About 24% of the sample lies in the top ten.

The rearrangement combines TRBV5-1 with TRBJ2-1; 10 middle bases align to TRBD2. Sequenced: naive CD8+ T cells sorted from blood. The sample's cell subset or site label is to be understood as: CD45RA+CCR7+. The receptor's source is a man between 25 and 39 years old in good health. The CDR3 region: CASSLGNSGRIYNEQFF. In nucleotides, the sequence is TGCGCCAGCAGCTTAGGTAATAGCGGGAGGATCTACAATGAGCAGTTCTTC.